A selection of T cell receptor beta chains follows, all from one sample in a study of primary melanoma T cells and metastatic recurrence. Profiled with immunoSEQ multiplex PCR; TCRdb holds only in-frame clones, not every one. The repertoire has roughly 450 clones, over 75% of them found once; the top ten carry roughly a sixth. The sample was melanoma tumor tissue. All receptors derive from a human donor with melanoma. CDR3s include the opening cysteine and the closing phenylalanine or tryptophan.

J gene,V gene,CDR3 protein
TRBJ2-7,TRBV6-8,CASSLRRQGIIAEQYF
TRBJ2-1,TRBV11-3,CASSLSRYYNEQFF
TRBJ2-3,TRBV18,CASSPPEALGSDTQYF
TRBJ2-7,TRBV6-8,CASSPPFGYTYEQYF
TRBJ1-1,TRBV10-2,CASSVGQVVLDTEAFF
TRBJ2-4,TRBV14,CASSQDTGAGTKNIQYF
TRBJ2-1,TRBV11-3,CASSPRTSRINNEQFF
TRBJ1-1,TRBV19,CASSLGQARGPEAFF
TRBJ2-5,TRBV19,CASNKGWRQETQYF
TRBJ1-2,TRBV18,CASSPPGSFSNYGYTF
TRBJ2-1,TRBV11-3,CASSLLPFPGYEQFF
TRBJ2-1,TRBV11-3,CASSFGQGRNEQFF
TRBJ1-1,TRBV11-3,CASSLGITNTEAFF
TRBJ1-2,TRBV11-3,CASSLGGPYANYGYTF
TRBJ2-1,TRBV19,CASARGYNEQFF
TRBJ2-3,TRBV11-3,CASSLMLAGVTDTQYF
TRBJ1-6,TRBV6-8,CASSGERIPSSPLHF
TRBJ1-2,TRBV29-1,CSVPLADSKRGYGYTF
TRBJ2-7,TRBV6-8,CASAAAAGGQGEQYF
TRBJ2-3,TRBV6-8,CAISRGVQDTQYF
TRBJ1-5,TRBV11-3,CASSLEDFNQPQHF
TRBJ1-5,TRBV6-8,CASSLGASGLGQPQHF
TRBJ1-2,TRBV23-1,CASSQGGRQTYGYTF
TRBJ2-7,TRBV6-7,CASTPPGSYEQYF
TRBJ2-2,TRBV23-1,CASSQDSGWTGELFF
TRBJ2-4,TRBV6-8,CASSRQGLAKNIQYF
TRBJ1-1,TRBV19,CASTPSGRDTEAFF
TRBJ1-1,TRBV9,CASSSESGTGFPQAFF
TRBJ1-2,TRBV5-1,CASREFRSQNYGYIF
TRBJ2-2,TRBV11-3,CASNPGTSGITGELFF
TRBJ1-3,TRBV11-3,CASSLGWGQGSISGNTIYF
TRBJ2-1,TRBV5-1,CASSLGPGQNYNEQFF
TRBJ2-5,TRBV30,CAWSVLAGKGETQYF
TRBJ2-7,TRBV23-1,CASSQDLQGLYEQYF
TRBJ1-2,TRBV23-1,CASSPFDRAAYGYTF
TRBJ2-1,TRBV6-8,CASSYRQGADNEQFF
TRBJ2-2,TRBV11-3,CASSSASGGNTGELFF
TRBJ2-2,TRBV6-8,CASSYSTGGNTGELFF
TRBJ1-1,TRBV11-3,CASSSSGTWNIEAFF
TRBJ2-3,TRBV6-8,CASSRTLSTDTQYF
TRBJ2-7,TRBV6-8,CTSSYSIVYEQYF
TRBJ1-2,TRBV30,CAWSVHGGAEYTF
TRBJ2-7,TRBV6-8,CATYAGQGAEEQYF